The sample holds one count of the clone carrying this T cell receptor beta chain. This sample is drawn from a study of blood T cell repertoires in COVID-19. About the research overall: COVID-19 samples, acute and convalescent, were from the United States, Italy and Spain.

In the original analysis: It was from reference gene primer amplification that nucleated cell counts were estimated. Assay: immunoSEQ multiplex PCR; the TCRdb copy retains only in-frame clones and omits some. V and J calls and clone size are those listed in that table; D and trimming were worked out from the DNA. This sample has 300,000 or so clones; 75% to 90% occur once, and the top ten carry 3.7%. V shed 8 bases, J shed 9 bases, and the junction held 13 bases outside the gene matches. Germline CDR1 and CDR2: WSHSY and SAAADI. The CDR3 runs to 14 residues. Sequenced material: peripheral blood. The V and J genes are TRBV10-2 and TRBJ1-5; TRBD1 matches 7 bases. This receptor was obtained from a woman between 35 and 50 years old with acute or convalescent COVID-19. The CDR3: CASQRDSHAGPQHF. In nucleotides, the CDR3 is TGCGCCAGCCAACGGGACAGCCATGCTGGGCCCCAGCATTTT.